This TCR beta chain was captured in a study of Graves' ophthalmopathy and Graves' hyperthyroidism. Study-level information: No treatment had been given when peripheral blood was collected at initial diagnosis. Overall study findings and caveats: Ophthalmopathy cases were distinguished from stable hyperthyroidism by a 13-signature model, reaching approximately 87% sensitivity and 81.08% specificity.

V was trimmed by 5 bases and J by 4 bases, leaving 20 bases between them. The germline gives CDR1 SGHVS, CDR2 FQNEAQ. CDR3 size: 16 residues. About this clonotype: Antigen specificity is unknown.

Being free of ophthalmopathy for 18 months of follow-up defined stable hyperthyroidism. The source of the PBMCs was approximately 10 ml of fresh peripheral blood. The authors amplified TCR beta CDR3 regions, and they did so from RNA transcripts for repertoire sequencing. HTBI-primed first-round RT-PCR preceded second-round multiplex PCR. MiXCR was run by TCRdb on the multiplex PCR reads, yielding one entry per CDR3 protein. The sample lists 300,000 to 400,000 distinct CDR3 sequences, 15% to 20% occurring once. The chain links TRBV7-8 to TRBJ1-2, with D perhaps matching TRBD1 (5 bases). The sequence derives from an adult woman with stable Graves' hyperthyroidism. Sequencing was carried out using peripheral blood. CDR3 sequence: CASSMGVREVGYGYTF. The CDR3 DNA reads TGTGCCAGCAGCATGGGGGTACGGGAGGTCGGCTATGGCTACACCTTC.